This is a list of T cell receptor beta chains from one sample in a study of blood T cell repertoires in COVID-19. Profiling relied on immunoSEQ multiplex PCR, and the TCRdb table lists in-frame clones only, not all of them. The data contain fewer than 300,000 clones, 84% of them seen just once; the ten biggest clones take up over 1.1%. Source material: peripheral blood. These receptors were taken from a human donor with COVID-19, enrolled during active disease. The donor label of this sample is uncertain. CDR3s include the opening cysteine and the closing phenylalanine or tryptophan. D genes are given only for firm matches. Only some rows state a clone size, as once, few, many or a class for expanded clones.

CDR3: CASSRPGQGVTAEAFF
DNA: TGTGCCAGCAGTCGACCGGGACAGGGAGTAACGGCTGAAGCTTTCTTT
size: -
J: TRBJ1-1
V: TRBV28
D: TRBD1

CDR3: CASSLVRTEFSGNTIYF
DNA: TGTGCCAGCAGCTTGGTAAGGACAGAGTTCTCTGGAAACACCATATATTTT
size: -
J: TRBJ1-3
V: TRBV5-6
D: -

CDR3: CASGKSTGEKLFF
DNA: TGTGCCAGCGGCAAGTCTACAGGGGAAAAACTGTTTTTT
size: -
J: TRBJ1-4
V: TRBV7-9
D: -

CDR3: CASSPPPGRGFRHQPQHF
DNA: TGTGCCAGCAGCCCCCCTCCGGGCAGGGGATTTCGTCATCAGCCCCAGCATTTT
size: -
J: TRBJ1-5
V: TRBV7-2
D: -

CDR3: CASSLSAGQAGGELFF
DNA: TGTGCTAGCAGCTTAAGTGCGGGCCAGGCGGGGGGGGAGCTGTTTTTT
size: -
J: TRBJ2-2
V: TRBV7-7
D: -

CDR3: CASSQPDRDTQAFF
DNA: TGCGCCAGCAGCCAGCCCGACAGGGACACACAAGCTTTCTTT
size: -
J: TRBJ1-1
V: TRBV5-1
D: TRBD1

CDR3: CAWSVLHTPRGEQYF
DNA: TGTGCCTGGAGTGTACTACACACCCCCCGGGGCGAGCAGTACTTC
size: -
J: TRBJ2-7
V: TRBV30
D: -

CDR3: CASSRTGAYEQYF
DNA: TGTGCCAGCAGTCGGACAGGAGCCTACGAGCAGTACTTC
size: -
J: TRBJ2-7
V: TRBV5-8
D: TRBD1

CDR3: CAMGLGPPSEQFF
DNA: TGTGCCATGGGACTAGGCCCCCCAAGTGAGCAGTTCTTC
size: -
J: TRBJ2-1
V: TRBV10-3
D: TRBD2

CDR3: CASSPILTGTGGEDGYTF
DNA: TGTGCCAGCTCACCCATACTGACCGGGACAGGGGGCGAGGATGGCTACACCTTC
size: -
J: TRBJ1-2
V: TRBV18
D: TRBD1

CDR3: CASSQNRVSGNTIYF
DNA: TGTGCCAGCAGTCAGAACAGGGTCTCTGGAAACACCATATATTTT
size: -
J: TRBJ1-3
V: TRBV6-5
D: -

CDR3: CASSSVASVFF
DNA: TGTGCCAGCAGCTCCGTCGCATCGGTGTTTTTT
size: -
J: TRBJ1-4
V: TRBV11-2
D: -

CDR3: CASSLSTGALSREQFF
DNA: TGTGCCAGCAGTTTATCAACAGGGGCACTTTCACGTGAGCAGTTCTTC
size: -
J: TRBJ2-1
V: TRBV27
D: TRBD1

CDR3: CASSSTGPVANEKLFF
DNA: TGTGCCAGCAGCAGCACAGGGCCGGTAGCTAATGAAAAACTGTTTTTT
size: -
J: TRBJ1-4
V: TRBV11-2
D: -

CDR3: CASSQEGAGLVNSPLHF
DNA: TGTGCCAGCAGCCAAGAAGGGGCAGGGCTGGTTAATTCACCCCTCCACTTT
size: few
J: TRBJ1-6
V: TRBV3-1/TRBV3-2
D: -

CDR3: CASNKEGLNTEAFF
DNA: TGTGCCAGTAATAAGGAGGGCCTGAACACTGAAGCTTTCTTT
size: -
J: TRBJ1-1
V: TRBV19
D: -

CDR3: CASSRGVGGPYNEQFF
DNA: TGTGCCAGCAGCCGAGGGGTGGGAGGGCCGTACAATGAGCAGTTCTTC
size: few
J: TRBJ2-1
V: TRBV3-1/TRBV3-2
D: TRBD2

CDR3: CAWRGKYSNQPQHF
DNA: TGTGCCTGGAGGGGCAAGTATAGCAATCAGCCCCAGCATTTT
size: -
J: TRBJ1-5
V: TRBV30
D: -

CDR3: CALRDGRGRGFYGYTF
DNA: TGTGCCCTCCGGGACGGCAGAGGGCGGGGTTTTTATGGCTACACCTTC
size: -
J: TRBJ1-2
V: TRBV30
D: -

CDR3: CASSPTGRGNIQYF
DNA: TGTGCCAGCAGCCCTACAGGGAGAGGGAACATTCAGTACTTC
size: -
J: TRBJ2-4
V: TRBV27
D: -

CDR3: CASSLGVAGDTDTQYF
DNA: TGTGCCAGCAGCTTGGGTGTGGCGGGAGACACAGATACGCAGTATTTT
size: -
J: TRBJ2-3
V: TRBV7-9
D: TRBD2

CDR3: CASSMGSGAVNEQFF
DNA: TGTGCCAGTAGTATGGGTAGCGGGGCCGTCAATGAGCAGTTCTTC
size: -
J: TRBJ2-1
V: TRBV19
D: TRBD2

CDR3: CATSRDRSGGQETQYF
DNA: TGTGCCACCAGCAGAGATCGATCGGGGGGCCAAGAGACCCAGTACTTC
size: -
J: TRBJ2-5
V: TRBV15
D: TRBD2

CDR3: CASSQQGGTGELFF
DNA: TGTGCCAGCAGCCAACAGGGAGGAACCGGGGAGCTGTTTTTT
size: -
J: TRBJ2-2
V: TRBV4-2
D: -

CDR3: CASSGLAVGTQYF
DNA: TGTGCCAGCAGCGGACTAGCGGTTGGGACCCAGTACTTC
size: -
J: TRBJ2-5
V: TRBV2
D: TRBD2

CDR3: CASTLPLYNEQFF
DNA: TGTGCCAGCACCCTCCCCCTCTACAATGAGCAGTTCTTC
size: -
J: TRBJ2-1
V: TRBV7-2
D: -

CDR3: CASSLRQGKLNTEAFF
DNA: TGTGCCAGCAGTCTGCGACAGGGGAAGCTCAACACTGAAGCTTTCTTT
size: -
J: TRBJ1-1
V: TRBV27
D: TRBD1

CDR3: CASGSDSTWDTEAFF
DNA: TGTGCTAGTGGTTCGGACAGCACTTGGGACACTGAAGCTTTCTTT
size: -
J: TRBJ1-1
V: TRBV12-5
D: -

CDR3: CASSFGQVVNEQFF
DNA: TGTGCCAGCAGCTTTGGACAGGTGGTCAATGAGCAGTTCTTC
size: -
J: TRBJ2-1
V: TRBV11-2
D: TRBD1

CDR3: CASSFSGTELGYGYTF
DNA: TGTGCCAGCAGCTTTTCCGGGACTGAGTTAGGCTATGGCTACACCTTC
size: -
J: TRBJ1-2
V: TRBV7-8
D: -

CDR3: CASSLSLTYEQYF
DNA: TGTGCCAGCAGTTTGTCCCTGACTTACGAGCAGTACTTC
size: -
J: TRBJ2-7
V: TRBV28
D: -